This TCR beta chain was profiled in a study of control samples from healthy donors and cancer patients. Germline loops: CDR1 LGHDT, CDR2 YNNKEL (reference sequence). V was cut by 2 bases and J by 9 bases, with 19 bases left in between. CDR3 length: 15 residues. Repertoires were generated with immunoSEQ multiplex PCR, while TCRdb's copy carries only in-frame clones and drops some. The repertoire has about 120,000 clones, roughly 87% of them found once; the top ten carry around 1.7%. The TCR was taken from a man aged 18 to 30 in good health. V and J are TRBV3-1 (or the pseudogene TRBV3-2) and TRBJ2-5; TRBD2 is a possible D gene (5 bases). Sequenced material: blood. The CDR3 coding sequence is TGTGCCAGCAGCCAAATAGCGTCCTCATGGGTAGCCCAGTACTTC. It codes for CASSQIASSWVAQYF.